These 19 T cell receptor beta chains were all obtained from the same sample, sequenced in a study of blood T cell repertoires in COVID-19. TCRdb's copy holds only in-frame clones and misses some; the assay was immunoSEQ multiplex PCR. The sample includes about 99,000 clones, about 86% of them seen just once. The source material was peripheral blood. These receptor sequences come from a woman older than 75 with active or convalescent COVID-19.

J is TRBJ1-1 and V is TRBV18; TRBD1 agrees at 7 bases. Germline trimming cut 6 bases from V and 11 bases from J; bases unmatched to any gene: 6. The germline gives CDR1 KGHSH, CDR2 LQKENI. The CDR3 runs 11 residues. CDR3 nucleotide sequence: TGTGCCAGCTCGGAGGGGGCAACGGCTTTCTTT. Translation: CASSEGATAFF.

The chain joins TRBV7-2 to TRBJ1-3, with 8 bases identical to TRBD1. This CDR3 is built from 14 residues. Trimming took 5 bases from V and 4 from J; bases not matched to a gene: 4. The germline V gene encodes CDR1 SGHTA and CDR2 FQGNSA. CDR3 coding DNA: TGTGCCAGCAGCCCCCGGACAGGGGGAAACACCATATATTTT. It yields the protein CASSPRTGGNTIYF.

This clone came up a few times. The chain employs TRBV28 and TRBJ2-7; D might be TRBD2 (5 bases). The CDR3 has 14 amino acids. V dropped 6 bases and J dropped 4 bases, with 16 bases sitting between them. Germline V CDR1 and CDR2: MDHEN, SYDVKM. CDR3 DNA: TGTGCCAGCAGCGCATCGGGAACCTTTTACGAGCAGTACTTC. Residues: CASSASGTFYEQYF.

The chain carries TRBV11-2 and TRBJ1-1; 10 nucleotides agree with TRBD1. The CDR3 sequence is 17 residues long. Germline V gives CDR1 SGHAT, CDR2 FQNNGV. V was clipped by 4 bases and J by 4 bases; unmatched bases: 12. The chain's CDR3 is CASSSLIGQGVVTEAFF. CDR3 coding DNA: TGTGCCAGCAGCTCACTCATCGGACAGGGGGTGGTCACTGAAGCTTTCTTT.

The V call is TRBV19, the J call TRBJ2-5; D remains unclear. The V end lost 3 bases, the J end lost 9 bases, and 20 bases lay between the germline ends. Per germline, CDR1 LNHDA and CDR2 SQIVND (reference sequence). The CDR3 contains 15 residues. CDR3: CASSIRNGFLDPQYF. As DNA, the CDR3 is TGTGCCAGTAGTATCAGGAACGGATTTTTGGATCCCCAGTACTTC.

This clone has more than one count but fewer than ten. The chain combines TRBV6-5 with TRBJ2-5; a possible D gene is TRBD2 (5 bases). The CDR3 runs to 11 residues. Looked up from germline, CDR1 is MNHEY and CDR2 is SVGAGI. Trimming left V 6 bases short and J 7 bases short, with 9 bases between. DNA for the CDR3: TGTGCCAGCAGGCTCAGCGGGACCCAGTACTTC. Its translation: CASRLSGTQYF.

The chain joins TRBV7-2 to TRBJ2-5; D is unclear. Trimming shortened V by 5 bases and J by 1 base, and 11 bases separated the two germline ends. Germline CDR1 SGHTA, CDR2 FQGNSA. The length of the CDR3 is 14 residues. The CDR3 region has the DNA TGTGCCAGCAGCCGCTCGTCACTCCAAGAGACCCAGTACTTC. Protein sequence: CASSRSSLQETQYF.

This clone was counted a single time. The gene calls are TRBV19 and TRBJ1-5; no clear D. Germline V lookup: CDR1 LNHDA, CDR2 SQIVND (reference sequence). This CDR3 spans 15 amino acids. Trimming stripped 0 bases from V and 5 bases from J, with 11 bases between. In DNA, the CDR3 is TGTGCCAGTAGTATAGACAGCCCGGGGTATCAGCCCCAGCATTTT. Protein product: CASSIDSPGYQPQHF.

The V and J genes are TRBV4-1 and TRBJ1-2; tentative D call: TRBD1 (5 bases). The germline gives CDR1 MGHRA, CDR2 YSYEKL. Trimming removed 1 base at V and 5 bases at J, with 8 bases between. This CDR3 region has 13 residues. CDR3 sequence reads: CASSQGGLYGYTF. The CDR3 coding sequence is TGCGCCAGCAGCCAAGGGGGACTTTATGGCTACACCTTC.

The V call is TRBV2, the J call TRBJ2-3; perhaps TRBD2 as D (6 bases). Trimming removed 3 bases at V and 4 bases at J, with 14 bases between. CDR3 size: 15 residues. Germline assignment: CDR1 SNHLY and CDR2 FYNNEI. CDR3 sequence (DNA): TGTGCCAGCAGTGAGGGCGGGGTGGCTGCAGATACGCAGTATTTT. Translation gives CASSEGGVAADTQYF.

This chain joins TRBV6-5 and TRBJ2-3; D possibly corresponds to TRBD1 (5 bases). Trimming cost V 7 bases and J 2 bases, with 10 bases left between them. Germline-derived CDR1 and CDR2 are MNHEY and SVGAGI. The CDR3 consists of 13 residues. The DNA for the CDR3 is TGTGCCAGCATCAAGACAGACACAGATACGCAGTATTTT. This gives the protein CASIKTDTDTQYF.

The chain joins TRBV7-9 to TRBJ1-4, with 7 bases matching TRBD1. V lost 5 bases to trimming and J lost 7 bases; unmatched junction nucleotides: 4. The CDR3 sequence is 13 residues long. The germline V gene has CDR1 SEHNR and CDR2 FQNEAQ (reference sequence). The DNA for the CDR3 is TGTGCCAGCAGCCCCCCAGGGGGTGAAAAACTGTTTTTT. Protein sequence: CASSPPGGEKLFF.

This rearrangement joins TRBV6-5 to TRBJ1-2; 8 nucleotides agree with TRBD1. V lost 4 bases to trimming and J lost 8 bases; unmatched junction nucleotides: 6. Germline CDR1 and CDR2: MNHEY and SVGAGI. This CDR3 is 13 amino acids long. The chain's CDR3 is CASSSPDRAGYTF. CDR3 bases: TGTGCCAGCAGTTCTCCGGACAGGGCGGGCTACACCTTC.

The genes are TRBV28 and TRBJ2-5; 7 bases align to TRBD2. The CDR3 extends over 15 amino acids. Germline V gene lookup returns CDR1 MDHEN and CDR2 SYDVKM. Trimming took 10 bases from V and 4 from J; bases not matched to a gene: 15. The CDR3 coding sequence is TGTGCCACCACCCCCCCTGACCGCGGGGGAGAGACCCAGTACTTC. This encodes CATTPPDRGGETQYF.

On this clone: An end of the junction differs from the germline gene, which may be a read error. The chain recombines TRBV12-5 with TRBJ1-2; 10 bases match TRBD1. This CDR3 spans 11 amino acids. The germline gives CDR1 LGHNT, CDR2 FRNRAP. The CDR3 here is CASGWGQGLHF. The CDR3, as DNA: TGTGCTAGTGGTTGGGGACAGGGGCTACACTTC.

The chain recombines TRBV29-1 with TRBJ1-2; TRBD1 agrees at 8 bases. V shed 5 bases and J 7 bases; nucleotides not matched to a gene: 6. Germline CDR1 and CDR2: SQVTM and ANQGSEA. CDR3 length equals 12 residues. This CDR3 reads CSVIDRGGGYTF. The DNA of the CDR3 is TGCAGCGTTATAGACAGGGGTGGTGGCTACACCTTC.

This chain connects TRBV7-2 to TRBJ2-3; TRBD2 is a possible D gene (6 bases). The germline gives CDR1 SGHTA, CDR2 FQGNSA. The ends were cut back, 3 bases at V and 5 bases at J, with 12 bases in the middle. The CDR3 contains 14 residues. CDR3 amino acids: CASSFGGVGDTQYF. The DNA of the CDR3 is TGTGCCAGCAGCTTTGGAGGGGTGGGAGATACGCAGTATTTT.

V gene TRBV29-1 combines with J gene TRBJ1-1; possible D gene TRBD1, 5 bases. The CDR3 runs to 14 residues. Per germline, CDR1 SQVTM and CDR2 ANQGSEA. The germline V and J ends were trimmed by 3 bases and 5 bases, with 16 bases remaining between them. CDR3 bases: TGCAGCGTTGACAGGGATCAGGGAGGGACTGAAGCTTTCTTT. Its protein is CSVDRDQGGTEAFF.

The rearrangement uses TRBV4-3 and TRBJ2-2; D may be TRBD1 (5 bases). CDR3 length: 15 residues. CDR1 and CDR2 (germline): LGHNA, YSLEER. V lost 4 bases to trimming and J lost 5 bases, with 14 bases between them. The chain's CDR3 is CASSPKGVVTGELFF. The DNA for the CDR3 is TGCGCCAGCAGCCCAAAAGGGGTTGTAACCGGGGAGCTGTTTTTT.